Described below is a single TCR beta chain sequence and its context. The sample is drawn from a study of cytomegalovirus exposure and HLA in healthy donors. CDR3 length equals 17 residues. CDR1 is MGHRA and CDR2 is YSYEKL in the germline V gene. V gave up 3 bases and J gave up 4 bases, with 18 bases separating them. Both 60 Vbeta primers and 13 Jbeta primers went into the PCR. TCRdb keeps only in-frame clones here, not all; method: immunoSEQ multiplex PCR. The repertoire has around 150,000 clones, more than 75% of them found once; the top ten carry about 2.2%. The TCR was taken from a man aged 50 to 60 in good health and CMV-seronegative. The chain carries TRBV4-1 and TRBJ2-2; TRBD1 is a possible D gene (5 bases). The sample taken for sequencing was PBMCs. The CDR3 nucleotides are TGCGCCAGCAGCCAGCAGACCATACAGGTTACCACCGGGGAGCTGTTTTTT. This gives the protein CASSQQTIQVTTGELFF.